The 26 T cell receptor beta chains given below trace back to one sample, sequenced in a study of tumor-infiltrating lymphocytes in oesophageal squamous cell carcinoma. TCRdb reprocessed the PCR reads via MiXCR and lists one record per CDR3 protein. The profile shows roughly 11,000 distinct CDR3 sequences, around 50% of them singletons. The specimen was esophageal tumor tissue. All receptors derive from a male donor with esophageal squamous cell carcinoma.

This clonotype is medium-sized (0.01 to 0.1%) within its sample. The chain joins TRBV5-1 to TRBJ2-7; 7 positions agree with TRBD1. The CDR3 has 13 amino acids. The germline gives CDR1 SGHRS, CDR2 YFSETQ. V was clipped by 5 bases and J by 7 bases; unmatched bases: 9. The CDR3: CASRGTDYEEQYF. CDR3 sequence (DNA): TGCGCCAGCAGAGGGACAGACTACGAGGAGCAGTACTTC.

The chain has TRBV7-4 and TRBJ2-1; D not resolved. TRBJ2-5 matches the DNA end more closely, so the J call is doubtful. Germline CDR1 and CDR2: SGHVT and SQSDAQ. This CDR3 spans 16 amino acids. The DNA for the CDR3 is TGTGCCAGCAGCTTAGGCCTGGGTCCTTACCCAGAGACCCAGTACTTC. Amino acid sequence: CASSLGLGPYPETQYF.

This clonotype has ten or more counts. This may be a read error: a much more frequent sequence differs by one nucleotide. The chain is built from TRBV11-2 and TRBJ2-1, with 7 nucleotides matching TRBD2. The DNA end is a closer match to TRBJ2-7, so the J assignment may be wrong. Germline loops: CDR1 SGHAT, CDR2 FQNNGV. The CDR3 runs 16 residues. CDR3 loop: CASSLVAGVSYNEQYF. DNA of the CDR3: TGTGCCAGCAGCTTAGTTGCGGGAGTTTCCTACAATGAGCAGTACTTC.

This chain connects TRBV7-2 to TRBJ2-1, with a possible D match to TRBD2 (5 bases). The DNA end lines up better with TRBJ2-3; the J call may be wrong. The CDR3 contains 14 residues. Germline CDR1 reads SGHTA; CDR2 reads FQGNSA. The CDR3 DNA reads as TGTGCCAGCAGCTCGGTCGGGAACGTGAATACGCAGTATTTT. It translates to CASSSVGNVNTQYF.

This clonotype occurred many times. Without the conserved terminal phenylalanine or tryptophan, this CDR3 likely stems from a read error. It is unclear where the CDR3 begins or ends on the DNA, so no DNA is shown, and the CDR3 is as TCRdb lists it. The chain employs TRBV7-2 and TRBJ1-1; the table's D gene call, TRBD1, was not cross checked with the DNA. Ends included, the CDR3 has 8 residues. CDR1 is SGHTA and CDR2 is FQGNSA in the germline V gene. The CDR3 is CASSLWAG.

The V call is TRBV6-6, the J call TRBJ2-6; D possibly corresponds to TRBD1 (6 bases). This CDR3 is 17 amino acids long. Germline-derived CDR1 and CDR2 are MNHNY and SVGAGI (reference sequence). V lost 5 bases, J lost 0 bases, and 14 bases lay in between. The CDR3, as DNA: TGTGCCAGCAGTCGTCAGGGGCCTAACTCTGGGGCCAACGTCCTGACTTTC. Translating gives CASSRQGPNSGANVLTF.

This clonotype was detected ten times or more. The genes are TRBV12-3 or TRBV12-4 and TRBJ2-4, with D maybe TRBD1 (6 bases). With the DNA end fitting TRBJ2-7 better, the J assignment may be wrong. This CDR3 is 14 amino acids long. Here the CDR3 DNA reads TGTGCCAGCAGTTTAGGGGGGCCGAGGGGCGAGCAGTACTTC. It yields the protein CASSLGGPRGEQYF.

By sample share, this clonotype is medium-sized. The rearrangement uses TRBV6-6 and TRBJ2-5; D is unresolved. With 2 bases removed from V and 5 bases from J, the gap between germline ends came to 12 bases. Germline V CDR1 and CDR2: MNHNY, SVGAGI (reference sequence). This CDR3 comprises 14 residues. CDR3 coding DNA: TGTGCCAGCAGTTACGGGGTCCTGAGGGAGACCCAGTACTTC. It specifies CASSYGVLRETQYF.

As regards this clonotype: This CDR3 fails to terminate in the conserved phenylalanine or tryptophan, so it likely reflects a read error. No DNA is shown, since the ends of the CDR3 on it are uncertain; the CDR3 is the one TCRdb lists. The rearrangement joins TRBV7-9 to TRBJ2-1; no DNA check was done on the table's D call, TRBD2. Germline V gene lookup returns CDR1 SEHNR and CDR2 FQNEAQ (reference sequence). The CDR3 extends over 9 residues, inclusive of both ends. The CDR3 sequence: CASSLGPAG.

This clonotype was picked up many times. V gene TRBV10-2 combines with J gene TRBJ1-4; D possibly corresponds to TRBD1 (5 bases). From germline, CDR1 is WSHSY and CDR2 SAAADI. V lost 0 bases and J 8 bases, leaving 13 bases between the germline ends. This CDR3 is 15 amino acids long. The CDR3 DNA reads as TGCGCCAGCAGTGAGTCTACAGGCGGAATGGAAAAACTGTTTTTT. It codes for CASSESTGGMEKLFF.

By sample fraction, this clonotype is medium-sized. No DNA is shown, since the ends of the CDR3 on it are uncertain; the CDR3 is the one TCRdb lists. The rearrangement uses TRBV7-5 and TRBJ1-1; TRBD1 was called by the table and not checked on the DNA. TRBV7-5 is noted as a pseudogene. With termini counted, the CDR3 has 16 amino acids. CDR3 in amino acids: CISVPEEAPLEQAKSW.

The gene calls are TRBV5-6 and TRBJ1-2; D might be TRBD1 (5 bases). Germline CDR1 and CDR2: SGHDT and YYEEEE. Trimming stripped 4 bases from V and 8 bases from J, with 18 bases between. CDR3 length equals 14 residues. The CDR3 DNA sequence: TGTGCCAGCAGCCTCCCCCGGGGGGTCGGGGGCTACACCTTC. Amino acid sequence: CASSLPRGVGGYTF. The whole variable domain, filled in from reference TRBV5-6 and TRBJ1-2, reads DAGVTQSPTHLIKTRGQQVTLRCSPKSGHDTVSWYQQALGQGPQFIFQYYEEEERQRGNFPDRFSGHQFPNYSSELNVNALLLGDSALYLCASSLPRGVGGYTFGSGTRLTVV.

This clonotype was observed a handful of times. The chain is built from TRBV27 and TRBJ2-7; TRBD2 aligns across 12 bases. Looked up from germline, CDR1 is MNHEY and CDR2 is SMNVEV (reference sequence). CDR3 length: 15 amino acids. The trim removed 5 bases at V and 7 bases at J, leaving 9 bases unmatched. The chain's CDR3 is CASSKLAGGHNEQYF. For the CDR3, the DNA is TGTGCCAGCAGTAAGCTAGCGGGAGGGCACAATGAGCAGTACTTC.

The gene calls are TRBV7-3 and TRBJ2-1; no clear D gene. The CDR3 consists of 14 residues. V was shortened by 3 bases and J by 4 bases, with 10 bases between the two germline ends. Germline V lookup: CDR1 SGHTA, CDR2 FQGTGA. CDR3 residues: CASSLGSRYNEQFF. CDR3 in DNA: TGTGCCAGCAGCTTGGGGTCCAGATACAATGAGCAGTTCTTC.

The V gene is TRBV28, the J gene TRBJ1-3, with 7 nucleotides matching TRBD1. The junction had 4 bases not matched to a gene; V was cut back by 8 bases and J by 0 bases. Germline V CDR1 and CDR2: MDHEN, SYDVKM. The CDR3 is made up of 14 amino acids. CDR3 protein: CASGRDSSGNTIYF. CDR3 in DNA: TGTGCCAGCGGCCGGGACAGCTCTGGAAACACCATATATTTT.

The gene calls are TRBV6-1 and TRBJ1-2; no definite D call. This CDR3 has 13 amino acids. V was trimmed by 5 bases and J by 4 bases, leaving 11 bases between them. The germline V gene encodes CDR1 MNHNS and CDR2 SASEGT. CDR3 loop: CASSYQQSYGYTF. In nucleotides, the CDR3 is TGTGCCAGCAGTTACCAGCAGTCCTATGGCTACACCTTC.

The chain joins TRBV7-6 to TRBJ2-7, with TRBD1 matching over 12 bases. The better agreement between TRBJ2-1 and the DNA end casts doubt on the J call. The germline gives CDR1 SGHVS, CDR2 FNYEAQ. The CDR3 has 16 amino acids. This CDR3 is CASRGQGAREGNEQFF. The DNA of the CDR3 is TGTGCCAGCAGGGGACAGGGGGCGCGGGAGGGGAATGAGCAGTTCTTC.

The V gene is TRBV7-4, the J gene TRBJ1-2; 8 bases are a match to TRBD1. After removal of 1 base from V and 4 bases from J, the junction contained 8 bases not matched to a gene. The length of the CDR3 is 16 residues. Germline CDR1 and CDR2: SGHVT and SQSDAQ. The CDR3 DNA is TGTGCCAGCAGCTTAGTTCGACAGGGGAGGCTCTATGGCTACACCTTC. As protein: CASSLVRQGRLYGYTF.

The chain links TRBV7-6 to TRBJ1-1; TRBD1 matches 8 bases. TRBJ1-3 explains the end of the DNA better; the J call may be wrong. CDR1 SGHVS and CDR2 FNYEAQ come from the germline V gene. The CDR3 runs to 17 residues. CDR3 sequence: CASSFPRQGIRGNTIYF. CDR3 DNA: TGTGCCAGCAGCTTCCCGCGACAGGGGATAAGAGGAAACACCATATATTTT.

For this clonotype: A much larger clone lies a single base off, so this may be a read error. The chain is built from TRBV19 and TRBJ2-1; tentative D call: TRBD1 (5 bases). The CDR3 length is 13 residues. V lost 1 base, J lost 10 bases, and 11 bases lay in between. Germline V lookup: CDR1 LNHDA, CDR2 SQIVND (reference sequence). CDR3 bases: TGTGCCAGTAGTATAGCCCAGGGTCGGGAGCAGTTCTTC. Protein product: CASSIAQGREQFF. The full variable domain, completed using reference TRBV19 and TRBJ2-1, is DGGITQSPKYLFRKEGQNVTLSCEQNLNHDAMYWYRQDPGQGLRLIYYSQIVNDFQKGDIAEGYSVSREKKESFPLTVTSAQKNPTAFYLCASSIAQGREQFFGPGTRLTVL.

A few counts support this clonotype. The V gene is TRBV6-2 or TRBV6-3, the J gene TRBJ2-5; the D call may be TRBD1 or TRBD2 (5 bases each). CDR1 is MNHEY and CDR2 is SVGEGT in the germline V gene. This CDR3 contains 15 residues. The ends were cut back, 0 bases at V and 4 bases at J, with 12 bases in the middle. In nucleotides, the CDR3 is TGTGCCAGCAGTTACTCCACCGGGACCCGAGAGACCCAGTACTTC. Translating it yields CASSYSTGTRETQYF.

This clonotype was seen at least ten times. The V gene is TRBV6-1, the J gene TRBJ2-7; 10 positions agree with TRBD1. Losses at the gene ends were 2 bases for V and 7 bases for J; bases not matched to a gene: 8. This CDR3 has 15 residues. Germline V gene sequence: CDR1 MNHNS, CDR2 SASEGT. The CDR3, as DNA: TGTGCCAGCAGTGAAACTCGACAGGGGGCGGGAGAGCAGTACTTC. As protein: CASSETRQGAGEQYF.

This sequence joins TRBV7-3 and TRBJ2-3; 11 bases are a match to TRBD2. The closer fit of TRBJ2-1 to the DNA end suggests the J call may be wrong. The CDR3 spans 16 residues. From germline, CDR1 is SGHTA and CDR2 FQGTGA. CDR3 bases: TGTGCCAGCAGCAATAGCGGGGGGGCTACTTACAATGAGCAGTTCTTC. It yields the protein CASSNSGGATYNEQFF.

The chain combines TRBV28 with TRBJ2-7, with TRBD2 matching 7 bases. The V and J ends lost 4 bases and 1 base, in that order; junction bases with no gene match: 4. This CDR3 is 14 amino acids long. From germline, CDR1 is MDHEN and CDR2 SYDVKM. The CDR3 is CASSYRAGSYEQYF. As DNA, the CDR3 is TGTGCCAGCAGTTATCGAGCGGGATCCTACGAGCAGTACTTC.

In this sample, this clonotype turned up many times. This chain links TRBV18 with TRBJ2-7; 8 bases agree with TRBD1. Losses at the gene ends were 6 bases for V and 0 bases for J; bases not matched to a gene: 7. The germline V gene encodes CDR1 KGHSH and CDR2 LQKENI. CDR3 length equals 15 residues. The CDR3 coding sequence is TGTGCCAGCTCGCAGGACAGGGTAAGCTCCTACGAGCAGTACTTC. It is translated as CASSQDRVSSYEQYF.

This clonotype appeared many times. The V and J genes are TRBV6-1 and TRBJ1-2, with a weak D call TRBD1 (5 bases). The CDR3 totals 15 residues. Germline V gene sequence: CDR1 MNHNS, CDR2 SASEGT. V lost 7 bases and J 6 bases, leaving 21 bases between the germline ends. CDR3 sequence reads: CASTFEFRGSHGYTF. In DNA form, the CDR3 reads TGTGCCAGCACGTTTGAATTCCGGGGCTCCCATGGCTACACCTTC.